This is a list of T cell receptor beta chains from one sample in a study of OX40 agonist ivuxolimab in advanced cancers. Clones were read by immunoSEQ multiplex PCR, and TCRdb kept only the in-frame ones, dropping some. The table shows 75,000 to 80,000 clones, with 87% occurring only once. The sample in question was CD4+ or CD8+ T cells sorted from blood, obtained in a trial of the OX40 agonist ivuxolimab. The receptors were gathered from an adult with an advanced solid tumor such as melanoma, head and neck, liver or kidney cancer. Each CDR3 is given with its conserved first and last residue. Fields, in order: clone size, D gene, J gene, V gene, CDR3 DNA, CDR3 protein. The D gene is left open where the match is weak. A clone size is listed for some rows: how often the clone was seen (once, few, many), or a class if it is expanded.

NA NA TRBJ1-2 TRBV30 TGTGCCTGGAGTCGGGTAGGGTCTAACTATGGCTACACCTTC CAWSRVGSNYGYTF
NA TRBD2 TRBJ2-3 TRBV10-3 TGTGCCATCAGTCCCAGCGGGGTAAAAGATACGCAGTATTTT CAISPSGVKDTQYF
NA NA TRBJ1-1 TRBV2 TGTGCCAGCACTTCAGGTTTGAACACTGAAGCTTTCTTT CASTSGLNTEAFF
NA NA TRBJ1-1 TRBV30 TGTGCCTGGAGTAGGATGTCTCCGAACACTGAAGCTTTCTTT CAWSRMSPNTEAFF
NA NA TRBJ1-2 TRBV4-1 TGCGCCAGCAGCCAAGATCGGACGGGCAACTATGGCTACACCTTC CASSQDRTGNYGYTF
NA NA TRBJ2-7 TRBV5-4 TGTGCCAGCAGCTCGAACCCCGGGCCGGATTTACAGCAGTACTTC CASSSNPGPDLQQYF
NA NA TRBJ1-5 TRBV6-5 TGTGCCAGCAGTTACAGGGACGGGGCGAATCAGCCCCAGCATTTT CASSYRDGANQPQHF
few NA TRBJ1-1 TRBV10-2 TGCGCCAGCACGACCAGGGTAGGCACTGAAGCTTTCTTT CASTTRVGTEAFF
NA TRBD2 TRBJ2-5 TRBV4-2 TGTGCCAGCAGCCAAGAAGGTAGCGGGGAAGGGGAGACCCAGTACTTC CASSQEGSGEGETQYF
NA NA TRBJ2-3 TRBV6-5 TGTGCCAGCAGTGCCAGGTCGACTAGCACAGATACGCAGTATTTT CASSARSTSTDTQYF
once TRBD1 TRBJ1-2 TRBV30 TGTGCCTGGAGCTCATCGGCAGGGGGTCGCCACACCTTC CAWSSSAGGRHTF
NA NA TRBJ2-2 TRBV5-1 TGCGCCAGCAGCTTGCTGGGAAATCGGAAAACCGGGGAGCTGTTTTTT CASSLLGNRKTGELFF
NA NA TRBJ1-1 TRBV11-2 TGTGCCAGCAGCTTAGCGGGTACCTTCACTGAAGCTTTCTTT CASSLAGTFTEAFF
NA TRBD1 TRBJ2-4 TRBV5-1 TGCGCCAGCAGCTTGCTGGGACAGGGGGGTTTAGCCAAAAACATTCAGTACTTC CASSLLGQGGLAKNIQYF
NA TRBD1 TRBJ2-3 TRBV7-3 TGTGCCAGCAGCTTAAAGGGGACAGGGAAAACTAGCACAGATACGCAGTATTTT CASSLKGTGKTSTDTQYF
NA NA TRBJ1-2 TRBV7-2 TGTGCCAGCAGCCTTACTGGACAGAAGTCCTATGGCTACACCTTC CASSLTGQKSYGYTF
NA TRBD1 TRBJ1-1 TRBV2 TGTGCCAGCAGTGACACCGGGACAGGCAACACTGAAGCTTTCTTT CASSDTGTGNTEAFF
NA NA TRBJ1-2 TRBV11-1 TGTGCCAGCAGCTTAGCTTCTTTTGGGCGCCGGGATAATGGCTACACCTTC CASSLASFGRRDNGYTF